Included here is one T cell receptor (beta chain) sequence, with context. No antigen is known for it. Per-base qualities were not stored, and no clone one base away is much larger. The cohort was made up of several hundred healthy bone marrow donors. All cohort members were sampled while nominally healthy, although unrecorded immune exposures were likely present. The donor tested CMV seropositive, placing the donor among the 289 seropositive members of the cohort. Each donor provided a peripheral blood sample, and peripheral blood mononuclear cells were used for TCR beta sequencing. Genomic DNA extraction from the blood cell samples was performed with the Qiagen DNeasy Blood Extraction Kit. Library preparation used the immunoSEQ multiplex PCR assay. A mixture of 60 forward primers for TCR Vbeta segments and 13 reverse primers for TCR Jbeta segments was used in the multiplex PCR. A multiplex PCR assay on genomic DNA amplified the CDR3 region of rearranged TCR beta genes. The Illumina HiSeq System was used to sequence the amplified TCR beta libraries as 87-base-pair reads. As for the authors' bioinformatics: Across the 666 repertoires, a later analysis counted roughly 77 million unique TCR beta chains, around 11 million of which were shared by at least two donors. A nearest-neighbor algorithm error-corrected the raw reads and collapsed the reads into unique sequences, merging closely related sequences to remove PCR and sequencing errors. CDR3 sequences were aligned to IMGT reference sequences to assign V, D and J gene segments. For a sequence to be retained, a match of at least six nucleotides to both a V gene segment and a J gene segment was required. Rearrangements were classified as productive when the CDR3 lacked stop codons and remained in frame with V and J, and all other rearrangements were classified as non-productive. Following IMGT convention, CDR3 was defined as the stretch from the second conserved V-encoded cysteine up to the conserved J-encoded phenylalanine. The earlier analysis of 450 to 750 of the donors excluded any sequence lacking an unambiguous match to a single V gene segment. In an earlier analysis of some 590 of the donors, V segments were called functional above 56.7% productive rearrangements and were called segregating when the between-donor standard deviation exceeded 5%. A statistical classification framework was built to diagnose cytomegalovirus status from the catalog of TCR beta chain sequences. In a later analysis, TCR nucleotide sequences were compared against IMGT/GENE-DB human TR gene sequences so that V and J genes could be assigned. Using the TCRdist pipeline, a later analysis assigned CDR3 sequences along with most-parsimonious VDJ recombination scenarios. A later analysis defined each TCR beta chain by its CDR3 amino acid sequence plus V-gene family, and excluded reads lacking a unique V-gene family. To address suspected cross-contamination and a sequencing artifact, a later analysis removed around 600 highly shared, low-generation-probability nucleotide sequences. In a later analysis, a clonal expansion index was calculated for each public chain from normalized within-repertoire ranks of inferred template counts. In a later analysis, generation probabilities were computed using a VDJ recombination model fitted to out-of-frame rearrangements, and the results were checked against IGoR. In a later analysis, hypergeometric tests were used to score TCR-TCR, TCR-HLA and TCR-CMV co-occurrence, with a repertoire-size bias correction applied to TCR pairs. A later analysis estimated false discovery rates by permuting HLA or CMV assignments 20 times. In a later analysis, co-occurring TCRs were grouped using DBSCAN, and TCRdist sequence similarity was added for clustering within HLA-allele-positive subsets. Repertoires with fewer than 30,000 or more than 120,000 public chains were left out of co-occurrence clustering, as were five repertoires with anomalous nucleotide sharing. The table comes from immuneACCESS by way of TCRdb, which keeps in-frame sequences with V and J called. Part of the clones is missing from these tables; in studies checked, under half for an unresolved V gene and the rest for unknown reasons. That table furnishes V, J and clone size, whereas the DNA furnished D and trimming. This sample gives about 220,000 clones in total; 82% of them show up just once. The ten most abundant clones make up around 5% of the sample.

This record belongs to a study of cytomegalovirus exposure and HLA in healthy donors (dated 2017 in TCRdb). In the study overall: An earlier analysis of roughly 630 of the donors reported roughly 300 Gb of sequence data and 120 million or so unique TCR beta sequences from about 179 million T cells. Besides the first cohort of hundreds of subjects, a separate validation cohort made up of 120 different subjects was used. About 280 gigabases of sequencing data and around 85 million unique TCR sequences made up an early release that covered several hundred HLA-typed donors. The study combined high-throughput TCR immunosequencing, statistical association of individual TCRs with disease status, and machine learning to predict cytomegalovirus infection status. Roughly 5 DR-DQ haplotypes were treated as single units for association and clustering because of strong linkage in the cohort. Alongside the repertoire data, information on donor age, sex, ethnicity and CMV serostatus was compiled. Of the 350 to 450 genotyped donors, around 81% fell in the genetic ancestry cluster associated with self-reported Caucasian donors. HLA typing covered class I and class II loci at four-digit resolution. The study aimed to test whether signatures of past pathogen exposure could be identified by cataloging public T cell receptors. Rather than drawing on any new phenotypic data, the later analysis identified candidate immune exposures from TCR beta sequences and the way those sequences occurred across donors. Among 398 genotyped donors of the cohort, an average of roughly 230,000 unique TCR beta nucleotide sequences was sequenced per donor, of which 15% to 20% were non-productive. All discovery cohort repertoires had been generated using a single sequencing platform. The study used immunosequencing to profile the T cell repertoires of some 600 subjects and linked those repertoires to cytomegalovirus serostatus. A later analysis re-examined previously published TCR beta repertoires from 600 to 700 donors and added high-resolution HLA genotyping to investigate patterns of TCR occurrence. Typing coverage varied by locus: roughly 629-630 donors for A, B, C, DRB1 and DQB1; more than 500 for DQA1; nearly 610 for DPA1; 400 to 480 for DPB1. A later genetic analysis used genome-wide SNP genotypes for about 55% of the 666 donors, treating that subset as a discovery cohort. An earlier analysis of around 580 of the donors used high-throughput TCR beta sequencing to judge whether each TCR beta V gene segment behaved as functional or pseudogenic.

Paper-wide results and their limitations: At a false discovery rate of 0.05, a later analysis linked approximately 18,000 TCR beta sequences to specific HLA alleles. A later analysis found that TCR association rates varied across HLA loci, with DRB1 alleles showing the most associated TCRs and HLA-C alleles the fewest. A later analysis found that most CMV-associated TCR beta chains appeared HLA-restricted, with HLA associations seemingly driven largely by CMV exposure. According to a later genetic analysis, donors in an Asian-associated ancestry cluster had fewer N-insertions in productive TCRs than the approximately 710-donor mean. Across donors, most TCR sequences were observed very rarely, whereas some public TCRs were present in many individuals. It was suggested by the authors that the approach could potentially be generalized to other disease states and immunological phenotypes. Linkage disequilibrium might explain the correlated functional status among segregating V segments, but an unknown experimental factor could not be ruled out. The cohort was sequenced for TCR beta chains only, and without alpha or paired-chain data the features that could be detected were limited. About 15 rarely observed V segments, including chromosome 9 orphons, were excluded from the earlier analysis of just under 600 of the donors because counts were too low. In vitro tests confirmed that a few of the cytomegalovirus-associated TCR beta chains recognize cytomegalovirus antigens. A further reported finding was that TCR beta sequences accurately predicted the HLA-A and HLA-B alleles for most subjects in the first cohort. A cluster of highly shared sequence variants was judged likely to represent a technical artifact of the sequencing pipeline. In a later analysis, HLA-associated TCR beta chains were found to be more clonally expanded and to have lower generation probabilities than equally common non-associated chains. V-gene and J-gene trimming of TCR beta chains was associated with a missense DCLRE1C variant in a later genetic analysis, and the association was replicated in an independent cohort. Several of the top co-occurrence clusters appeared to be linked to parvovirus B19, influenza, CMV and Epstein-Barr virus, according to a later analysis. In an earlier analysis of approximately 590 of the donors, most TCR beta V segments appeared in productive rearrangements about 87% or about 30% of the time, broadly matching IMGT annotations. The study gave a list of 150 to 200 TCR beta chains associated with cytomegalovirus. Because some donors lacked HLA typing at each locus, the association tests relied only on the typed subset. When HLA alleles, especially DR and DQ, strongly co-occurred, attributing TCR associations to individual alleles was difficult. Presence/absence analyses assumed roughly uniform sequencing depth across donors, an assumption that may not hold. For the cohort, immune exposure information was limited to CMV serostatus. In both the original and validation cohorts, the classifier was reported to diagnose cytomegalovirus status with high specificity and sensitivity.

Source material: PBMCs. The receptor comes from a woman aged 40 to 50 in good health and CMV-seropositive.

The CDR3 has the sequence CASSLVGRGEEKLFF. The sequenced DNA is TGTGCCAGCAGCTTGGTGGGCAGGGGAGAGGAAAAACTGTTTTTT. Recombination connected TRBV5-6 to TRBJ1-4, with TRBD1 as a weak D call on 6 bases. Including cysteine and phenylalanine, the CDR3 has 15 amino acids. The retained sequence is limited to the CDR3, 45 bases, with the frame set at the first base. The germline V gene specifies SGHDT as CDR1 and YYEEEE as CDR2. V is pared back by 0 bases and J by 8 bases, with 14 bases lying between the germline termini.